The present entry profiles one T cell receptor beta chain with its context. Its antigen is as yet unknown. This CDR3 spans 16 amino acids. Germline V CDR1 and CDR2: SGDLS, YYNGEE. With 0 bases removed from V and 5 bases from J, the gap between germline ends came to 15 bases. The PCR was carried out with 60 Vbeta primers and 13 Jbeta primers. The table came from immunoSEQ multiplex PCR; TCRdb's copy has only in-frame clones and leaves some out. Of around 280,000 clones detected, about 90% appear once; the ten largest clones hold approximately 2%. This sample is part of a study of cytomegalovirus exposure and HLA in healthy donors. Study-level results: Across donors, most TCRs were seen rarely, yet some public ones were widespread. In vitro work confirmed that a few CMV-associated chains recognize CMV antigens. The study recorded some 160 TCR beta chains that were cytomegalovirus-associated.

The TCR comes from a woman younger than 35 in good health and CMV-seronegative. J is TRBJ2-1 and V is TRBV9; possible D gene TRBD2, 5 bases. Material: PBMCs. CDR3 residues: CASSVGASLFNNEQFF. The CDR3 DNA reads as TGTGCCAGCAGCGTAGGGGCTAGCCTTTTTAACAATGAGCAGTTCTTC.